The 5 T cell receptor beta chains reported below all come from one sample, sequenced in a study of identical twins. TCRdb passed the 5' RACE reads through MiXCR, listing each CDR3 protein once. This table has 400,000 to 650,000 distinct CDR3 sequences, 20% to 25% appearing once. The sample also formed part of further work on T cells expressing NK-cell markers.

Sequencing was done on a sample of CD4+ T cells sorted from blood. The receptors were gathered from a woman aged 18-29 years in good health.

This sequence joins TRBV7-9 and TRBJ1-5; 7 bases agree with TRBD1. Losses at the gene ends were 5 bases for V and 2 bases for J; bases not matched to a gene: 3. The CDR3 loop spans 14 amino acids. Germline values: CDR1 SEHNR, CDR2 FQNEAQ (reference sequence). CDR3 region: CASSGGQRNQPQHF. Written as DNA, the CDR3 is TGTGCCAGCAGCGGGGGACAGCGCAATCAGCCCCAGCATTTT.

This clonotype was seen many times. The genes are TRBV29-1 and TRBJ1-1; weak D call: TRBD1 (5 bases). Germline V CDR1 and CDR2: SQVTM, ANQGSEA. Between the trimmed V and J ends, which lost 5 bases and 2 bases, there was a span of 15 bases. CDR3 length: 14 amino acids. CDR3 bases: TGCAGCGTTAAGAACAGGACGCTTAACACTGAAGCTTTCTTT. This gives the protein CSVKNRTLNTEAFF.

This clonotype was seen a handful of times. V gene TRBV6-1 combines with J gene TRBJ1-2; 9 bases match TRBD1. V shed 5 bases, J shed 8 bases, and the junction held 9 bases outside the gene matches. Germline V gene data show CDR1 as MNHNS and CDR2 as SASEGT. The CDR3 is made up of 14 amino acids. In DNA form, the CDR3 reads TGTGCCAGCAGTCGGGACAGGGAGTTTGAGGGCTACACCTTC. This translates into CASSRDREFEGYTF.

The V and J genes are TRBV20-1 and TRBJ2-3; D might be TRBD2 (5 bases). The V end lost 0 bases, the J end lost 2 bases, and 12 bases lay between the germline ends. The germline V gene encodes CDR1 DFQATT and CDR2 SNEGSKA (reference sequence). The CDR3 covers 15 residues. CDR3 DNA: TGCAGTGCTAGAGATCTACTAGGAGCCACAGATACGCAGTATTTT. Translating gives CSARDLLGATDTQYF.

The J gene is TRBJ2-2, the V gene TRBV9, with 8 bases aligning to TRBD2. CDR1 SGDLS and CDR2 YYNGEE come from the germline V gene. Trimming removed 4 bases from V and 9 bases from J; junction bases left unmatched: 11. CDR3 length: 15 amino acids. The CDR3: CASSPGGSGKRELFF. CDR3 sequence (DNA): TGTGCCAGCAGCCCCGGGGGTAGCGGGAAACGGGAGCTGTTTTTT.